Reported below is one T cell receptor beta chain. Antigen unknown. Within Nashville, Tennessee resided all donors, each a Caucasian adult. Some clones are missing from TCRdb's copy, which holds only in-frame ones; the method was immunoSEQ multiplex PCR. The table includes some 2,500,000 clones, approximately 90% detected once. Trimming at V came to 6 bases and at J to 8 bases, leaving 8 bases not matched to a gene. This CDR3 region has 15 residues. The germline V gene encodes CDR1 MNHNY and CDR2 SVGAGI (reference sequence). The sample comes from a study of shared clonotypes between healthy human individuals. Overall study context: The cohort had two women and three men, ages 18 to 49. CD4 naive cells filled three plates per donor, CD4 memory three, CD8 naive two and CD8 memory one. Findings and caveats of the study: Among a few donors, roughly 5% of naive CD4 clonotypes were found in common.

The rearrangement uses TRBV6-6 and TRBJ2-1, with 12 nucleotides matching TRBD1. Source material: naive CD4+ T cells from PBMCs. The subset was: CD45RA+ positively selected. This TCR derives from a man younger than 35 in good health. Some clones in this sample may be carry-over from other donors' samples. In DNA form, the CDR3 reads TGTGCCAGCAGCCCCGGGACAGGGGGCAGGTATGAGCAGTTCTTC. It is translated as CASSPGTGGRYEQFF.